This passage covers 21 T cell receptor beta chains from one sample sequenced in a study of cytomegalovirus exposure and HLA in healthy donors. The PCR ran on 60 Vbeta and 13 Jbeta primers. TCRdb's table, derived via immunoSEQ multiplex PCR, lists solely in-frame clones and lacks some. The sample records about 82,000 clones, 74% being singletons. Sequencing used PBMCs. The receptors come from a woman aged 45 to 65 in good health and CMV-seropositive.

This clone has a handful of counts. The rearrangement uses TRBV19 and TRBJ2-1; TRBD1 aligns across 9 bases. Trimming took 6 bases from V and 7 from J; bases not matched to a gene: 16. CDR1 LNHDA and CDR2 SQIVND come from the germline V gene (reference sequence). CDR3 length: 17 residues. CDR3 in amino acids: CASSPGDRERLSNEQFF. DNA for the CDR3: TGTGCCAGTAGCCCGGGGGACAGGGAAAGATTAAGTAATGAGCAGTTCTTC.

The J gene is TRBJ2-7, the V gene TRBV11-2; D perhaps matches TRBD1 (7 bases). Looked up from germline, CDR1 is SGHAT and CDR2 is FQNNGV. There are 15 residues in the CDR3. Deletions cut 2 bases from V and 7 bases from J, with 18 bases between. The CDR3 protein is CASSLYGRGVGEQYF. Here the CDR3 DNA reads TGTGCCAGCAGCTTATATGGCAGGGGGGTTGGGGAGCAGTACTTC.

This clone was seen more than once but under ten times. V usage is TRBV30 and J usage is TRBJ1-4; 10 positions agree with TRBD1. V lost 2 bases and J lost 8; bases outside the gene matches: 8. Germline V CDR1 and CDR2: GTSNPN, SVGIG (reference sequence). The CDR3 has 15 residues. DNA for the CDR3: TGTGCCTGGAGTAGCCCGGACAGGGGGAGGGAAAAACTGTTTTTT. As protein: CAWSSPDRGREKLFF.

The gene calls are TRBV19 and TRBJ2-5; 7 nucleotides agree with TRBD2. TRBJ2-7 explains the end of the DNA better; the J call may be wrong. The CDR3 extends over 15 amino acids. Germline CDR1 is LNHDA and CDR2 is SQIVND (reference sequence). The CDR3 here is CASSVVPSGSYEQYF. The CDR3 region has the DNA TGTGCCAGTAGTGTCGTTCCTAGCGGCTCCTACGAGCAGTACTTC.

The chain uses TRBV7-8 and TRBJ2-1; 7 bases map to TRBD2. The J segment lost 10 bases and the V segment lost 6 bases, leaving 15 bases of the junction unmatched. The CDR3 runs 15 residues. From germline, CDR1 is SGHVS and CDR2 FQNEAQ. CDR3 amino acids: CASRLAGGSTSEQFF. CDR3 DNA sequence: TGTGCCAGCAGACTAGCTGGCGGGAGTACGTCGGAGCAGTTCTTC.

CDR3 amino acids: CASSFASGTSTDTQYF. In DNA, the CDR3 is TGTGCCAGCAGCTTTGCTAGCGGGACTAGCACAGATACGCAGTATTTT. This sequence joins TRBV5-8 and TRBJ2-3; 9 bases map to TRBD2. V lost 2 bases, J lost 0 bases, and 4 bases stayed unmatched. Germline loops: CDR1 SGHTS, CDR2 YDEGEE. This CDR3 is 16 amino acids long.

The DNA of the CDR3 is TGTGCCAGTAGTTTGACAGCCAATCAGCCCCAGCATTTT. Protein: CASSLTANQPQHF. The chain joins TRBV19 to TRBJ1-5; D is perhaps TRBD1 (5 bases). CDR1 and CDR2 from the germline V gene are LNHDA and SQIVND (reference sequence). The CDR3 is 13 amino acids. The V end was cut by 5 bases, the J end by 3 bases, with 8 bases between.

The rearrangement links TRBV11-2 to TRBJ2-7; possible D gene TRBD2, 5 bases. The CDR3 totals 13 residues. Between the trimmed V and J ends, which lost 3 bases and 1 base, there was a span of 7 bases. The germline gives CDR1 SGHAT, CDR2 FQNNGV. The CDR3 DNA follows: TGTGCCAGCAGCTTGGGCGGGTCCTACGAGCAGTACTTC. It specifies CASSLGGSYEQYF.

This clone was picked up a small number of times. The chain uses TRBV7-9 and TRBJ2-2; no clear D gene. The germline V and J ends were trimmed by 1 base and 6 bases, with 6 bases remaining between them. This CDR3 is 13 amino acids long. Germline V gene data show CDR1 as SEHNR and CDR2 as FQNEAQ (reference sequence). CDR3: CASSLVEPGELFF. As DNA, the CDR3 is TGTGCCAGCAGCTTAGTAGAGCCCGGGGAGCTGTTTTTT.

Many counts were recorded for this clone. The rearrangement links TRBV6-1 to TRBJ2-7; D may be TRBD2 (5 bases). The CDR3 sequence is 13 residues long. V lost 3 bases to trimming and J lost 7 bases, with 13 bases between them. Germline V gene sequence: CDR1 MNHNS, CDR2 SASEGT. In nucleotides, the CDR3 is TGTGCCAGCAGTGAGGACCGGGGTGGGGAGCAGTACTTC. Translation gives CASSEDRGGEQYF.

This chain uses TRBV5-1 with TRBJ1-3; D gene uncertain. The CDR3 is 17 amino acids. Germline values: CDR1 SGHRS, CDR2 YFSETQ. Between the trimmed V and J ends, which lost 0 bases and 0 bases, there was a span of 13 bases. Here the CDR3 reads CASSLEGAARSGNTIYF. Here the CDR3 DNA reads TGCGCCAGCAGCTTGGAGGGAGCGGCCCGCTCTGGAAACACCATATATTTT. The entire variable domain, with the rest obtained from reference TRBV5-1 and TRBJ1-3, is as follows: KAGVTQTPRYLIKTRGQQVTLSCSPISGHRSVSWYQQTPGQGLQFLFEYFSETQRNKGNFPGRFSGRQFSNSRSEMNVSTLELGDSALYLCASSLEGAARSGNTIYFGEGSWLTVV.

This clone was counted once. V usage is TRBV28 and J usage is TRBJ1-2, with 7 bases identical to TRBD1. The J segment lost 3 bases and the V segment lost 6 bases, leaving 13 bases of the junction unmatched. Per the germline V gene, CDR1 is MDHEN and CDR2 is SYDVKM. CDR3 size: 16 residues. CDR3 nucleotide sequence: TGTGCCAGCAGGCCCAGTTTAAGGGGGCTCGACTATGGCTACACCTTC. This codes for CASRPSLRGLDYGYTF.

This clone was observed a single time. This CDR3 reads CASSFLSGGLYGYTF. CDR3 bases: TGTGCCAGCAGCTTTCTTTCAGGAGGGCTATATGGCTACACCTTC. The chain joins TRBV7-9 to TRBJ1-2; D ambiguous. The germline gives CDR1 SEHNR, CDR2 FQNEAQ (reference sequence). The length of the CDR3 is 15 residues. Trimming took off 3 bases at V and 5 bases at J, with 16 bases between the two ends.

This chain uses TRBV6-6 with TRBJ1-1; D is perhaps TRBD1 (6 bases). Trimming cost V 6 bases and J 1 base, with 12 bases left between them. The germline V gene encodes CDR1 MNHNY and CDR2 SVGAGI (reference sequence). The CDR3 sequence is 14 residues long. The CDR3 here is CASSYNRENTEAFF. CDR3 coding DNA: TGTGCCAGCAGCTACAACAGGGAGAACACTGAAGCTTTCTTT.

J is TRBJ1-1 and V is TRBV12-5, with D maybe TRBD1 (6 bases). Germline V gene lookup returns CDR1 LGHNT and CDR2 FRNRAP. The CDR3 covers 14 residues. V lost 6 bases to trimming and J lost 3 bases, with 14 bases between them. CDR3 region: CASGRGQPDTEAFF. CDR3 nucleotides: TGTGCTAGTGGGCGTGGACAGCCGGACACTGAAGCTTTCTTT.

The genes are TRBV19 and TRBJ2-3; TRBD2 matches 7 bases. Germline V gene sequence: CDR1 LNHDA, CDR2 SQIVND (reference sequence). This CDR3 spans 13 amino acids. J gave up 6 bases and V 5 bases, and 5 bases lay outside the gene matches. CDR3 DNA: TGTGCCAGTAGTCCGGGAGCGGGGGATACGCAGTATTTT. It translates to CASSPGAGDTQYF.

The gene calls are TRBV9 and TRBJ2-3, with 8 bases matching TRBD2. Unmatched junction bases numbered 9, after V lost 10 bases and J lost 2 bases. In germline, CDR1 is SGDLS, CDR2 YYNGEE. The CDR3 extends over 14 amino acids. The chain's CDR3 is CAASPTSDTDTQYF. The CDR3 coding sequence is TGTGCCGCCAGTCCGACTAGCGACACAGATACGCAGTATTTT.

The rearrangement links TRBV7-8 to TRBJ2-1; the match to TRBD2 covers 14 bases. The CDR3 loop spans 15 amino acids. V dropped 5 bases and J dropped 8; count of bases not matched to a gene: 5. CDR1 and CDR2 (germline): SGHVS, FQNEAQ. The CDR3 here is CASSPRLAGGDEQFF. The DNA for the CDR3 is TGTGCCAGCAGCCCCCGACTAGCGGGAGGGGATGAGCAGTTCTTC.

The chain employs TRBV4-2 and TRBJ2-3; 10 nucleotides line up with TRBD2. V lost 1 base and J lost 0; bases outside the gene matches: 10. CDR1 is LGHNA, CDR2 YNFKEQ, per germline. There are 19 residues in the CDR3. The CDR3 reads CASSQGRLAGISSTDTQYF. The CDR3 region has the DNA TGTGCCAGCAGCCAAGGGCGACTAGCGGGTATTTCTAGCACAGATACGCAGTATTTT.

This clone occurred once. This chain joins TRBV7-9 and TRBJ1-2; 8 bases match TRBD1. The ends lost 2 bases at V and 8 bases at J; junction bases unmatched: 4. The CDR3 spans 13 residues. Germline V gene data show CDR1 as SEHNR and CDR2 as FQNEAQ (reference sequence). This CDR3 is CASSLKQGGGYTF. CDR3 DNA sequence: TGTGCCAGCAGCTTAAAACAGGGGGGCGGCTACACCTTC. Based on the CDR3 plus reference TRBV7-9 and TRBJ1-2, the full variable domain is DTGVSQNPRHKITKRGQNVTFRCDPISEHNRLYWYRQTLGQGPEFLTYFQNEAQLEKSRLLSDRFSAERPKGSFSTLEIQRTEQGDSAMYLCASSLKQGGGYTFGSGTRLTVV.

The chain uses TRBV30 and TRBJ2-1; D perhaps matches TRBD1 (5 bases). Trimming removed 2 bases from V and 8 bases from J, with 13 bases in between. Germline CDR1 reads GTSNPN; CDR2 reads SVGIG (reference sequence). CDR3 length equals 13 residues. The CDR3 DNA is TGTGCCTGGAGTCGGCGGCGCAGGGATGAGCAGTTCTTC. Protein: CAWSRRRRDEQFF.